The next 14 T cell receptor beta chains were all read from a single sample in a study of CXCR3-negative and CXCR3-positive naive CD8 T cells. Via 5' RACE with UMI labels, TRB cDNA libraries were prepared. Using the 5' RACE reads, TCRdb records one entry per CDR3 protein without DNA. The sample table includes about 150,000 distinct CDR3 sequences. For these TCRs, the target antigens are not known. General study findings and limits: More hydrophobic TRB CDR3s were found in CXCR3-positive naive cells than in CXCR3-negative naive cells.

The specimen was naive CXCR3+ CD8+ T cells from blood. The subset: CD45RO-CCR7+CD27+CD95- naive CD8+ T cells expressing CXCR3 (TNR3+). These receptors were obtained from a human donor in good health. Some clones in this sample may be carry-over from other donors' samples.

The CDR3 loop reads CASSTDGPYNEQFF. This chain uses TRBV12-3 or TRBV12-4 with TRBJ2-1. The length of the CDR3 is 14 residues.

The rearrangement links TRBV12-3 or TRBV12-4 to TRBJ1-2; as DNA is missing, the TRBD1 call by TCRdb cannot be tested. The CDR3 length is 15 residues. The CDR3 spells CASSSSGTPNYGYTF.

The chain links TRBV3-1 to TRBJ2-7. The V gene's germline CDR1 is LGHDT and CDR2 YNNKEL (reference sequence). There are 14 residues in the CDR3. The CDR3 spells CASSPSLGPYEQYF.

The V call is TRBV28, the J call TRBJ2-7; TCRdb outputs TRBD1, but without DNA this stays unchecked. CDR1 and CDR2 (germline): MDHEN, SYDVKM. The CDR3 length is 13 residues. The CDR3 spells CASSNRVSYEQYF.

The chain uses TRBV28 and TRBJ2-7; checking the TCRdb D call of TRBD1 is not possible without DNA. In germline, CDR1 is MDHEN, CDR2 SYDVKM. This CDR3 region has 15 residues. The CDR3 protein is CASSNRDRGVYEQYF.

The J gene is TRBJ2-1, the V gene TRBV4-1. From germline, CDR1 is MGHRA and CDR2 YSYEKL. This CDR3 is 15 amino acids long. The CDR3 region is CASSQTGSSYNEQFF.

This chain links TRBV29-1 with TRBJ1-2; there is no DNA to check the TCRdb D call of TRBD1. Germline CDR1 SQVTM, CDR2 ANQGSEA. This CDR3 is built from 13 residues. The CDR3 protein is CSVDPRTGYGYTF.

V gene TRBV29-1 combines with J gene TRBJ2-7; TCRdb returns TRBD1, unconfirmable since there is no DNA. Germline-derived CDR1 and CDR2 are SQVTM and ANQGSEA. This CDR3 has 13 residues. The CDR3 reads CSGGTESSYEQYF.

The chain uses TRBV12-3 or TRBV12-4 and TRBJ2-1; without DNA, the TCRdb call of TRBD2 cannot be checked. The CDR3 sequence is 14 residues long. The CDR3 spells CASSKAGHNNEQFF.

The V gene is TRBV25-1, the J gene TRBJ1-5; TCRdb outputs TRBD1, but without DNA this stays unchecked. Germline CDR1 is MGHDK and CDR2 is SYGVNS. The CDR3 length is 14 residues. The CDR3 reads CASVRGGGFQPQHF.

V usage is TRBV30 and J usage is TRBJ2-5; TCRdb designates TRBD1, a call that cannot be tested without DNA. This CDR3 contains 13 residues. From germline, CDR1 is GTSNPN and CDR2 SVGIG (reference sequence). This chain's CDR3 is CAWSVGGEETQYF.

This CDR3 is CASSQDPPYGARSEQYF. The V call is TRBV4-2, the J call TRBJ2-7; lacking DNA, the TRBD1 call made by TCRdb goes unchecked. The germline V gene encodes CDR1 LGHNA and CDR2 YNFKEQ. This CDR3 contains 17 residues.

The chain joins TRBV4-3 to TRBJ2-4; TCRdb lists TRBD2, though no DNA is available to test this call. CDR1 and CDR2 (germline): LGHNA, YSLEER. This CDR3 region has 18 residues. Here the CDR3 reads CASSQDWLAGGQLDIQYF.

This chain uses TRBV4-1 with TRBJ2-1; TCRdb's D call, TRBD1, is unchecked because there is no DNA. This CDR3 region has 15 residues. Germline V lookup: CDR1 MGHRA, CDR2 YSYEKL. CDR3 in amino acids: CAGSQGGVLGNEQFF.